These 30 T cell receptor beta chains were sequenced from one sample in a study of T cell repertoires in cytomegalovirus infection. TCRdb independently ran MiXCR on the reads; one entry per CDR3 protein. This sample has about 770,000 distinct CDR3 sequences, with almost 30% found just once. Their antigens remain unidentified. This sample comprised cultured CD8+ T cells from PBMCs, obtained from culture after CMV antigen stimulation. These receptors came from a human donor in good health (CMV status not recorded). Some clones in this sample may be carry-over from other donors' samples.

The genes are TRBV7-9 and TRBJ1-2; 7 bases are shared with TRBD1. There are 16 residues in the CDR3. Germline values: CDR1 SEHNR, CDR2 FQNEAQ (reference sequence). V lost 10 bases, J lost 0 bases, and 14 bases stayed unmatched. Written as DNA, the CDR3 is TGTGCCACCGACCGCGTTCAGGGGGGCGCTAACTATGGCTACACCTTC. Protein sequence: CATDRVQGGANYGYTF.

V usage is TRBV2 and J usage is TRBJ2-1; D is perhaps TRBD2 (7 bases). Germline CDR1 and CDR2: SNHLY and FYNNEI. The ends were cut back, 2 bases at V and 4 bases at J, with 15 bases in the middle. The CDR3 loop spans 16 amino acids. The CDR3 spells CASSETGRGRYNEQFF. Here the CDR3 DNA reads TGTGCCAGCAGTGAAACGGGGCGGGGGCGTTACAATGAGCAGTTCTTC.

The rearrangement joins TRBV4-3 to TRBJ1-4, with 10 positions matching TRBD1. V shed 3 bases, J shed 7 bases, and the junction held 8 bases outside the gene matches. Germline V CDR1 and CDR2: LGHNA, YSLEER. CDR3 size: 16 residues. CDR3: CASSHPRQGAGEKLFF. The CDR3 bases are TGCGCCAGCAGCCATCCAAGACAGGGGGCTGGTGAAAAACTGTTTTTT.

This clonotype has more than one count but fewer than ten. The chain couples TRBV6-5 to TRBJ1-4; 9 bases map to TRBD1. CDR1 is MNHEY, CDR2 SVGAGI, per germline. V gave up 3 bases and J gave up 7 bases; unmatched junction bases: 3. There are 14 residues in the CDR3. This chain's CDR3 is CASSYGTGIEKLFF. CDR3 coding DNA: TGTGCCAGCAGTTATGGGACAGGGATTGAAAAACTGTTTTTT.

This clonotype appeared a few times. DNA for the CDR3: TGTGCCAGCAGCTACCGGCATAGCGGGGGGGACTACAATGAGCAGTTCTTC. Its translation: CASSYRHSGGDYNEQFF. This chain links TRBV7-9 with TRBJ2-1; 11 bases fit TRBD2. The V segment lost 4 bases and the J segment 3 bases; nucleotides outside the gene matches: 8. CDR1 and CDR2 (germline): SEHNR, FQNEAQ (reference sequence). CDR3 length equals 17 residues.

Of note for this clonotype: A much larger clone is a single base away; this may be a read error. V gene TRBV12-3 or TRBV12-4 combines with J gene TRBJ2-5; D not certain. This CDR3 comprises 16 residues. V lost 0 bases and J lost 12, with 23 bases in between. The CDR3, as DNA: TGTGCCAGCAGTTTAGCGCCATCGGGTTCGACCACAGCCAAGTACTTC. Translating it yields CASSLAPSGSTTAKYF.

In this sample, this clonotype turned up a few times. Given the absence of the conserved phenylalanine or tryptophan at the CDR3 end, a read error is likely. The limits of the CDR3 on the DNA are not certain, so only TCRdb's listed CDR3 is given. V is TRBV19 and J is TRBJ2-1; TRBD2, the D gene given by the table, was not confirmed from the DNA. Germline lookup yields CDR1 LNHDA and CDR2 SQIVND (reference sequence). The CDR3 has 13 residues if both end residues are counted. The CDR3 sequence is CASSIAIGGGPLL.

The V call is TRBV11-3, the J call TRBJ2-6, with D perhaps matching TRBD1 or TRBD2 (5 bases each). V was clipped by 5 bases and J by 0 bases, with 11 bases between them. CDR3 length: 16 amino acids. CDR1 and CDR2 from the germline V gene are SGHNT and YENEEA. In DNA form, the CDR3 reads TGTGCCAGCAGCATGGGACGCTACTCTGGGGCCAACGTCCTGACTTTC. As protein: CASSMGRYSGANVLTF.

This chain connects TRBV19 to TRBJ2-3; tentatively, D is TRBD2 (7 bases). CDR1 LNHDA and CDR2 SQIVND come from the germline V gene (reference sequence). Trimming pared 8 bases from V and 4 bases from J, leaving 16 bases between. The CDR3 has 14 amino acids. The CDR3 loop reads CASGNWGGPDTQYF. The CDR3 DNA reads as TGTGCCAGTGGTAATTGGGGGGGGCCAGATACGCAGTATTTT.

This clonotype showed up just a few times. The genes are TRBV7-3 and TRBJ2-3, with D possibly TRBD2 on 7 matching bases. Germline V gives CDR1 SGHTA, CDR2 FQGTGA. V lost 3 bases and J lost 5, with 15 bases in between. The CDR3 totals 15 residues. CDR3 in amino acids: CASSFSGGGGDTQYF. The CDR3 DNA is TGTGCCAGCAGCTTCTCTGGCGGGGGCGGAGATACGCAGTATTTT.

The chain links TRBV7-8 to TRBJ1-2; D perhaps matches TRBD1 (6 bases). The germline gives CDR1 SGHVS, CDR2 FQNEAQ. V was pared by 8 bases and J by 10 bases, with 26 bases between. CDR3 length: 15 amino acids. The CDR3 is CASCPGQSRYLAYTF. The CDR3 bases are TGTGCCAGCTGTCCAGGACAGAGCCGCTATCTTGCCTACACCTTC.

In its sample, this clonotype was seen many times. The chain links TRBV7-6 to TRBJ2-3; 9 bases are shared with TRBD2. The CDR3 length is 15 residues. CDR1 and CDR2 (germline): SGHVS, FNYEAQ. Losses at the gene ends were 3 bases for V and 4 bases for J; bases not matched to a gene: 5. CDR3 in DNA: TGTGCCAGCAGCTTCCCCGGGACTAGCCCAGATACGCAGTATTTT. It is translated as CASSFPGTSPDTQYF.

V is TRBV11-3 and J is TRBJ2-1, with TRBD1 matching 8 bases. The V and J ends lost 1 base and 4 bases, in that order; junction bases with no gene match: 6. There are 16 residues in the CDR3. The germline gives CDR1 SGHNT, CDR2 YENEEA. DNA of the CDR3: TGTGCCAGCAGCTTAGGGTGGGACAGGACATACAATGAGCAGTTCTTC. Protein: CASSLGWDRTYNEQFF.

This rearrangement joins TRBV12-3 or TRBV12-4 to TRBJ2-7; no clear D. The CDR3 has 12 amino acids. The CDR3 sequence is CASSFDSSEQYV. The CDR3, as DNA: TGTGCCAGCAGTTTTGACTCCTCCGAGCAGTACGTC.

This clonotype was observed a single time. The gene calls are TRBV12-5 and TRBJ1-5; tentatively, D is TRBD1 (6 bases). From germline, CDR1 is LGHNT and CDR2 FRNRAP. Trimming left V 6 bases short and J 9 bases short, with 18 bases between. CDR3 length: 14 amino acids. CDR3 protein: CASGYHPQGPPQHF. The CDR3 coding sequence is TGTGCTAGTGGCTACCATCCACAGGGTCCGCCCCAGCATTTT. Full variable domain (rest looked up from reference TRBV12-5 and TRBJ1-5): DARVTQTPRHKVTEMGQEVTMRCQPILGHNTVFWYRQTMMQGLELLAYFRNRAPLDDSGMPKDRFSAEMPDATLATLKIQPSEPRDSAVYFCASGYHPQGPPQHFGDGTRLSIL.

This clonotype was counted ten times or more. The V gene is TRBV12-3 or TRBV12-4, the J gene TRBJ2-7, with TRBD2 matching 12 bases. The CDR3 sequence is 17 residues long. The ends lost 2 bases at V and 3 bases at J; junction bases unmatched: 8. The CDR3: CASSLTDLAGGLYEQYF. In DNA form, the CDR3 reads TGTGCCAGCAGTTTAACTGACCTAGCGGGGGGGCTCTACGAGCAGTACTTC.

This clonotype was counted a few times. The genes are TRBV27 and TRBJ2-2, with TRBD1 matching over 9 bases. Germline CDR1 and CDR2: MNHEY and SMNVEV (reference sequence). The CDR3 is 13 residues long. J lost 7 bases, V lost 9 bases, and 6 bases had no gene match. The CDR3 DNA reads TGTGCCAGTTCCGGGACAGGGTACGGGGAGCTGTTTTTT. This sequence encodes CASSGTGYGELFF.

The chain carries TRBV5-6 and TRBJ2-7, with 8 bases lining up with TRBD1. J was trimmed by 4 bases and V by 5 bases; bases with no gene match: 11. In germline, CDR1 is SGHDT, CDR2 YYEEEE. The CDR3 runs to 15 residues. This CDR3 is CASSSTGTGVYEQYF. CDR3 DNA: TGTGCCAGCAGTTCGACCGGGACAGGAGTTTACGAGCAGTACTTC. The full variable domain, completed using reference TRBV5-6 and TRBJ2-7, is DAGVTQSPTHLIKTRGQQVTLRCSPKSGHDTVSWYQQALGQGPQFIFQYYEEEERQRGNFPDRFSGHQFPNYSSELNVNALLLGDSALYLCASSSTGTGVYEQYFGPGTRLTVT.

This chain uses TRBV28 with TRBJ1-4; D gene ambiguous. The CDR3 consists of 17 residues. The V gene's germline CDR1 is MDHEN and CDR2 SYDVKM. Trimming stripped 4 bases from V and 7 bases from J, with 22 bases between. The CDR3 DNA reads TGTGCCAGCAGTTCACCCCGTTCGGGCTACCAAGGTGAAAAACTGTTTTTT. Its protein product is CASSSPRSGYQGEKLFF.

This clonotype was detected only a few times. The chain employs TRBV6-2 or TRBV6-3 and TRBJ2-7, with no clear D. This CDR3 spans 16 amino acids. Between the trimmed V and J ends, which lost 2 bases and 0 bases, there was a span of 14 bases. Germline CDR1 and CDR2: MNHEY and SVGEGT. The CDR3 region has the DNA TGTGCCAGCAGTTACGAGGTGGGGAAGGGCTCCTACGAGCAGTACGTC. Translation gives CASSYEVGKGSYEQYV.

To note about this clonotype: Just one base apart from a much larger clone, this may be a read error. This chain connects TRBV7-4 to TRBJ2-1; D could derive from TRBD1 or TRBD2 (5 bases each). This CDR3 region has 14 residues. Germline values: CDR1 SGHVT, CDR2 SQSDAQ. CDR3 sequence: CASSLEWDDNEKFF. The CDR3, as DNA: TGTGCCAGCAGCTTAGAGTGGGACGACAATGAGAAGTTCTTC.

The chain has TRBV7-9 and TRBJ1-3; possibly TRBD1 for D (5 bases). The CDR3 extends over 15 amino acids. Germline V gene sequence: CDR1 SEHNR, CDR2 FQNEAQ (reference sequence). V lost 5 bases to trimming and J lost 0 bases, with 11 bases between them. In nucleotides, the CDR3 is TGTGCCAGCAGCAGGGGACCGATCTCTGGAAACACCATATATTTT. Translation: CASSRGPISGNTIYF.

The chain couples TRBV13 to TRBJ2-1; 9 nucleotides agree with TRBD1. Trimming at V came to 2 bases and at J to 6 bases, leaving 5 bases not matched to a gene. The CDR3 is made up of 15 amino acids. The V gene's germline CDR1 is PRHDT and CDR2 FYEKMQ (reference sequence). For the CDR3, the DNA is TGTGCCAGCAGCTTAAGACAGGGGGTGGTCAATGAGCAGTTCTTC. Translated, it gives CASSLRQGVVNEQFF.

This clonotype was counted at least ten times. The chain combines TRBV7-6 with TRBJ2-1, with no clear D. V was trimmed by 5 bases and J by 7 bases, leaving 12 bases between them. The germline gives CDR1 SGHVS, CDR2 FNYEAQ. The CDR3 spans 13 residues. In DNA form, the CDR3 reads TGTGCCAGCAGCCCAAAAACGGAAAATGAGCAGTTCTTC. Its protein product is CASSPKTENEQFF.

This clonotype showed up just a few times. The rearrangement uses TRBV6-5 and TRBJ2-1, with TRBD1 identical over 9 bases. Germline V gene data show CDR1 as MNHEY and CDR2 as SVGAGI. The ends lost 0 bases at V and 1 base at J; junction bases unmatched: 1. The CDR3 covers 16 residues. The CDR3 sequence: CASSYSGTGSYNEQFF. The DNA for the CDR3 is TGTGCCAGCAGTTACTCTGGGACAGGGTCCTACAATGAGCAGTTCTTC.

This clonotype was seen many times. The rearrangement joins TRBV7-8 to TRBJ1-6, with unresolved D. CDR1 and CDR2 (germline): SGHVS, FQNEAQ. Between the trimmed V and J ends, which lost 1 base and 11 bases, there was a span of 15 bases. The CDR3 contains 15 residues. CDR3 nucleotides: TGTGCCAGCAGCTTAGAGGCCGGACCACGGACACCCCTCCACTTT. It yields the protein CASSLEAGPRTPLHF.

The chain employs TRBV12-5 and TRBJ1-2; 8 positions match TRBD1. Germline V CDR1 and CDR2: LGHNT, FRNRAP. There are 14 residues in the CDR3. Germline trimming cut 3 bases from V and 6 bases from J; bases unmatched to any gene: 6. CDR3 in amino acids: CASGFPDRADGYTF. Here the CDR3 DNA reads TGTGCTAGTGGTTTCCCGGACAGGGCGGATGGCTACACCTTC. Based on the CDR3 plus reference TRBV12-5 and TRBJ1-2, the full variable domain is DARVTQTPRHKVTEMGQEVTMRCQPILGHNTVFWYRQTMMQGLELLAYFRNRAPLDDSGMPKDRFSAEMPDATLATLKIQPSEPRDSAVYFCASGFPDRADGYTFGSGTRLTVV.

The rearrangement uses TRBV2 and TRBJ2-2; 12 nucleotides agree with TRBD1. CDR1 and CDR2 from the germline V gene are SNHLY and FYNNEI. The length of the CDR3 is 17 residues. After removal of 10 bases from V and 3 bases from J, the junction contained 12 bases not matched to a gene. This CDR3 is CAILGGQGAPDTGELFF. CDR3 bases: TGTGCCATCCTAGGGGGACAGGGGGCACCGGACACCGGGGAGCTGTTTTTT.

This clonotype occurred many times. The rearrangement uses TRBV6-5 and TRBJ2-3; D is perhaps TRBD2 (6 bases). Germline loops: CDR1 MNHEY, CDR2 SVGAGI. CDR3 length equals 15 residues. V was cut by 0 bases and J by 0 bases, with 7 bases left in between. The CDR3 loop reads CASSYSGTSTDTQYF. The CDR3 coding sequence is TGTGCCAGCAGTTACTCGGGGACTAGCACAGATACGCAGTATTTT.

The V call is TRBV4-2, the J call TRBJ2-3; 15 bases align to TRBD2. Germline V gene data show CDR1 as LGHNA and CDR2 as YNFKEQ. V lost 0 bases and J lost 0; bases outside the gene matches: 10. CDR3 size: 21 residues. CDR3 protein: CASSQDPGLAGGGVSTDTQYF. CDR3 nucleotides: TGTGCCAGCAGCCAAGACCCCGGACTAGCGGGGGGGGGGGTTAGCACAGATACGCAGTATTTT.